The clone carrying this T cell receptor (beta chain) has a single count. This entry is derived from a study of blood T cell repertoires in COVID-19. TCRdb keeps only in-frame clones here, not all; method: immunoSEQ multiplex PCR. The table has a few hundred thousand clones, 85% to 90% seen once. The sample taken for sequencing was PBMCs or T cells enriched from blood (not recorded which). The TCR was taken from a man aged 18 to 29 who had recovered from COVID-19.

The CDR3 region is CASSVARGGAYNEQFF. Here the CDR3 DNA reads TGTGCCAGCAGCGTAGCAAGAGGGGGAGCCTACAATGAGCAGTTCTTC. The V and J genes are TRBV9 and TRBJ2-1; D may be TRBD1 (6 bases). CDR3 length: 16 amino acids. V lost 0 bases and J 2 bases, leaving 12 bases between the germline ends. Germline CDR1 and CDR2: SGDLS and YYNGEE.